These 29 T cell receptor beta chains share one sample of origin, sequenced in a study of blood T cell repertoires in COVID-19. Clones were sequenced by immunoSEQ multiplex PCR, and TCRdb holds only the in-frame ones, with some missing. The data contain hundreds of thousands of clones, roughly 87% of them singletons. The sequenced sample was peripheral blood. The receptors stem from a human donor in a cohort sampled during active COVID-19.

The CDR3 here is CASSLTGLGVVGTYEQYF. The CDR3 region has the DNA TGTGCCAGCAGCTTAACTGGGCTCGGGGTAGTGGGAACCTACGAGCAGTACTTC. This sequence joins TRBV7-2 and TRBJ2-7; TRBD2 is a possible D gene (5 bases). The germline V gene has CDR1 SGHTA and CDR2 FQGNSA. Trimming shortened V by 2 bases and J by 2 bases, and 22 bases separated the two germline ends. CDR3 size: 18 residues. The complete variable domain, with remaining parts taken from reference TRBV7-2 and TRBJ2-7, reads GAGVSQSPSNKVTEKGKDVELRCDPISGHTALYWYRQSLGQGLEFLIYFQGNSAPDKSGLPSDRFSAERTGGSVSTLTIQRTQQEDSAVYLCASSLTGLGVVGTYEQYFGPGTRLTVT.

The rearrangement uses TRBV3-1 (or the pseudogene TRBV3-2) and TRBJ2-2, with 11 bases lining up with TRBD2. Germline trimming cut 4 bases from V and 3 bases from J; bases unmatched to any gene: 4. The CDR3 runs 16 residues. The germline V gene has CDR1 LGHDT and CDR2 YNNKEL (reference sequence). CDR3 residues: CASSRTLAGDTGELFF. CDR3 bases: TGTGCCAGCAGCCGAACACTAGCGGGGGACACCGGGGAGCTGTTTTTT.

This chain's CDR3 is CASMHRDLSGNTIYF. Written as DNA, the CDR3 is TGTGCCAGCATGCACAGGGACCTCTCTGGAAACACCATATATTTT. The chain has TRBV5-4 and TRBJ1-3; maybe TRBD1 (6 bases). This CDR3 is built from 15 residues. CDR1 and CDR2 (germline): SGHNT, YYREEE (reference sequence). V lost 6 bases and J 0 bases, leaving 13 bases between the germline ends.

This rearrangement joins TRBV5-6 to TRBJ1-2; the D gene is possibly TRBD1 (5 bases). V lost 2 bases, J lost 8 bases, and 13 bases lay in between. The CDR3 loop spans 13 amino acids. Germline V gives CDR1 SGHDT, CDR2 YYEEEE. CDR3 residues: CASSLARAKGYTF. For the CDR3, the DNA is TGTGCCAGCAGCTTAGCCAGGGCTAAGGGCTACACCTTC. Full variable domain (rest looked up from reference TRBV5-6 and TRBJ1-2): DAGVTQSPTHLIKTRGQQVTLRCSPKSGHDTVSWYQQALGQGPQFIFQYYEEEERQRGNFPDRFSGHQFPNYSSELNVNALLLGDSALYLCASSLARAKGYTFGSGTRLTVV.

This chain joins TRBV7-9 and TRBJ2-7, with TRBD1 identical over 9 bases. V trimming: 5 bases; J trimming: 5 bases; junction bases outside the gene matches: 7. Germline V gene lookup returns CDR1 SEHNR and CDR2 FQNEAQ (reference sequence). CDR3 length: 14 residues. The CDR3, as DNA: TGTGCCAGCAGCATTCCGGGACAGGGCCACGAGCAGTACTTC. Its protein is CASSIPGQGHEQYF.

The chain has TRBV29-1 and TRBJ2-6; D is ambiguous. CDR1 and CDR2 (germline): SQVTM, ANQGSEA. V lost 1 base, J lost 0 bases, and 7 bases lay in between. The CDR3 consists of 15 residues. In nucleotides, the CDR3 is TGCAGCGTTGAAGCAGTAGCCTCTGGGGCCAACGTCCTGACTTTC. This sequence encodes CSVEAVASGANVLTF. Together with reference TRBV29-1 and TRBJ2-6, the CDR3 gives the full variable domain: SAVISQKPSRDICQRGTSLTIQCQVDSQVTMMFWYRQQPGQSLTLIATANQGSEATYESGFVIDKFPISRPNLTFSTLTVSNMSPEDSSIYLCSVEAVASGANVLTFGAGSRLTVL.

The rearrangement uses TRBV9 and TRBJ1-1; 12 bases map to TRBD1. Germline assignment: CDR1 SGDLS and CDR2 YYNGEE. The CDR3 contains 16 residues. Unmatched junction bases numbered 6, after V lost 4 bases and J lost 2 bases. CDR3 loop: CASSPLGTGGNTEAFF. The CDR3 DNA reads TGTGCCAGCAGCCCCTTGGGGACAGGGGGCAACACTGAAGCTTTCTTT. Combining the CDR3 with reference TRBV9 and TRBJ1-1 gives the whole variable domain DSGVTQTPKHLITATGQRVTLRCSPRSGDLSVYWYQQSLDQGLQFLIQYYNGEERAKGNILERFSAQQFPDLHSELNLSSLELGDSALYFCASSPLGTGGNTEAFFGQGTRLTVV.

The J gene is TRBJ2-5, the V gene TRBV9; 10 bases map to TRBD2. The CDR3 spans 15 residues. J was trimmed by 5 bases and V by 2 bases; bases with no gene match: 6. The germline CDR1 and CDR2 sequences are SGDLS and YYNGEE. The CDR3 reads CASSVRLAGRETQYF. CDR3 sequence (DNA): TGTGCCAGCAGCGTGAGACTAGCGGGCCGGGAGACCCAGTACTTC.

The rearrangement links TRBV10-3 to TRBJ1-4, with TRBD1 identical over 7 bases. Germline trimming cut 10 bases from V and 5 bases from J; bases unmatched to any gene: 10. Germline assignment: CDR1 ENHRY and CDR2 SYGVKD. The CDR3 totals 14 residues. For the CDR3, the DNA is TGTGCCACCCGGGGACAGACAGTGAATGAAAAACTGTTTTTT. It is translated as CATRGQTVNEKLFF.

This rearrangement joins TRBV4-2 to TRBJ1-2; D possibly corresponds to TRBD1 (6 bases). CDR1 LGHNA and CDR2 YNFKEQ come from the germline V gene. Trimming removed 0 bases from V and 4 bases from J, with 15 bases in between. The CDR3 sequence is 16 residues long. Here the CDR3 reads CASSQEQGPSPYGYTF. Written as DNA, the CDR3 is TGTGCCAGCAGCCAAGAACAGGGACCCAGCCCCTATGGCTACACCTTC.

V usage is TRBV5-1 and J usage is TRBJ2-6, with D maybe TRBD1 (6 bases). The CDR3 length is 18 residues. Germline lookup yields CDR1 SGHRS and CDR2 YFSETQ. With 5 bases removed from V and 0 bases from J, the gap between germline ends came to 18 bases. The CDR3 region has the DNA TGCGCCAGCAGTTCTAGTACAGGGTACAGCTCTGGGGCCAACGTCCTGACTTTC. Translation gives CASSSSTGYSSGANVLTF.

Many counts were recorded for this clone. The rearrangement uses TRBV14 and TRBJ2-7; 10 bases match TRBD1. The trim removed 0 bases at V and 8 bases at J, leaving 1 base unmatched. Germline lookup yields CDR1 SGHDN and CDR2 FVKESK. There are 13 residues in the CDR3. CDR3 sequence reads: CASSQETGGKQYF. The CDR3 coding sequence is TGTGCCAGCAGCCAAGAGACAGGGGGCAAGCAGTACTTC.

The J gene is TRBJ1-1, the V gene TRBV7-9; TRBD1 matches 9 bases. This CDR3 comprises 14 residues. The junction had 6 bases not matched to a gene; V was cut back by 5 bases and J by 5 bases. CDR1 and CDR2 from the germline V gene are SEHNR and FQNEAQ (reference sequence). CDR3 coding DNA: TGTGCCAGCAGCCCCCGGGACAGGGCTACTGAAGCTTTCTTT. Translation: CASSPRDRATEAFF.

V usage is TRBV4-3 and J usage is TRBJ1-1; 9 bases align to TRBD1. The trim removed 1 base at V and 0 bases at J, leaving 3 bases unmatched. This CDR3 is 16 amino acids long. Per germline, CDR1 LGHNA and CDR2 YSLEER. This chain's CDR3 is CASSQGDRDLNTEAFF. The CDR3 DNA reads as TGCGCCAGCAGCCAAGGGGACAGGGACCTGAACACTGAAGCTTTCTTT.

The chain couples TRBV6-5 to TRBJ1-2, with 8 bases aligning to TRBD1. The CDR3 spans 12 residues. From germline, CDR1 is MNHEY and CDR2 SVGAGI. V lost 11 bases to trimming and J lost 8 bases; unmatched junction nucleotides: 10. This CDR3 reads CAASQGGLGYTF. In DNA form, the CDR3 reads TGTGCCGCCTCACAGGGGGGGCTGGGCTACACCTTC.

This clone has a single count. The gene calls are TRBV5-4 and TRBJ2-7; 9 bases are shared with TRBD1. The CDR3 contains 13 residues. The V gene's germline CDR1 is SGHNT and CDR2 YYREEE (reference sequence). J gave up 5 bases and V 1 base, and 1 base lay outside the gene matches. The CDR3 DNA reads as TGTGCCAGCAGCTTGACAGGGGGCGACGAGCAGTACTTC. Protein product: CASSLTGGDEQYF.

The CDR3 sequence is CAFDRGYGYTF. CDR3 nucleotide sequence: TGTGCCTTTGACAGGGGCTATGGCTACACCTTC. This chain connects TRBV30 to TRBJ1-2, with 8 nucleotides matching TRBD1. The CDR3 consists of 11 residues. V lost 7 bases, J lost 4 bases, and 2 bases stayed unmatched. Germline CDR1 reads GTSNPN; CDR2 reads SVGIG (reference sequence).

The V call is TRBV7-2, the J call TRBJ1-2; D might be TRBD1 (6 bases). The ends were cut back, 5 bases at V and 2 bases at J, with 18 bases in the middle. CDR1 and CDR2 from the germline V gene are SGHTA and FQGNSA. The CDR3 totals 16 residues. CDR3 in DNA: TGTGCCAGCAGCCCATGGACAGCCACCCTCAACTATGGCTACACCTTC. Amino acids: CASSPWTATLNYGYTF.

This chain uses TRBV4-3 with TRBJ1-6; TRBD1 agrees at 7 bases. Germline V gene sequence: CDR1 LGHNA, CDR2 YSLEER. The junction had 9 bases not matched to a gene; V was cut back by 4 bases and J by 6 bases. CDR3 length: 16 residues. CDR3 nucleotides: TGCGCCAGCAGCCGGTACGGGGACAGTAGTAATTCACCCCTCCACTTT. Its translation: CASSRYGDSSNSPLHF.

The chain couples TRBV27 to TRBJ2-2; D is unclear. Trimming shortened V by 5 bases and J by 3 bases, and 13 bases separated the two germline ends. The CDR3 extends over 15 amino acids. The V gene's germline CDR1 is MNHEY and CDR2 SMNVEV (reference sequence). CDR3 DNA: TGTGCCAGCAGTCCCGTCGGTCGTTACACCGGGGAGCTGTTTTTT. Translating it yields CASSPVGRYTGELFF.

The V and J genes are TRBV27 and TRBJ2-2; 10 nucleotides match TRBD2. The CDR3 spans 17 residues. Germline V gene data show CDR1 as MNHEY and CDR2 as SMNVEV (reference sequence). The ends lost 8 bases at V and 0 bases at J; junction bases unmatched: 9. The CDR3 nucleotides read TGTGCCAGCGGGGTACTAGCGGGGAGATCGAACACCGGGGAGCTGTTTTTT. Protein: CASGVLAGRSNTGELFF.

The V and J genes are TRBV7-2 and TRBJ2-7; TRBD1 agrees at 7 bases. Germline CDR1 SGHTA, CDR2 FQGNSA. Trimming cost V 2 bases and J 1 base; bases outside gene matches: 5. CDR3 length: 15 residues. This CDR3 is CASSLLGQRSYEQYF. In nucleotides, the CDR3 is TGTGCCAGCAGCTTACTGGGACAGCGTTCCTACGAGCAGTACTTC.

The rearrangement uses TRBV19 and TRBJ1-1, with no clear D. Trimming cost V 2 bases and J 3 bases, with 7 bases left between them. This CDR3 contains 13 residues. Germline V lookup: CDR1 LNHDA, CDR2 SQIVND (reference sequence). The CDR3: CASSISRDTEAFF. In nucleotides, the CDR3 is TGTGCCAGTAGTATATCTAGAGACACTGAAGCTTTCTTT.

This clone was counted only a few times. The rearrangement joins TRBV2 to TRBJ1-2; 8 nucleotides line up with TRBD1. The trim removed 5 bases at V and 0 bases at J, leaving 14 bases unmatched. The CDR3 is 18 amino acids. Germline CDR1 and CDR2: SNHLY and FYNNEI. CDR3 DNA sequence: TGTGCCAGCAGTCCCGGACAGGGACCAAACCTATCTAACTATGGCTACACCTTC. This translates into CASSPGQGPNLSNYGYTF.

The CDR3 loop reads CASSPTAGTSGRSRDTQYF. Here the CDR3 DNA reads TGTGCCAGCAGCCCAACGGCTGGAACTAGCGGGAGAAGTCGGGATACGCAGTATTTT. The gene calls are TRBV7-3 and TRBJ2-3; TRBD2 aligns across 11 bases. Trimming took 5 bases from V and 6 from J; bases not matched to a gene: 19. Germline V gives CDR1 SGHTA, CDR2 FQGTGA. The CDR3 contains 19 residues.

Only one count was recorded for this clone. The rearrangement joins TRBV5-4 to TRBJ1-5; 10 bases align to TRBD1. Losses at the gene ends were 1 base for V and 3 bases for J; bases not matched to a gene: 7. From germline, CDR1 is SGHNT and CDR2 YYREEE (reference sequence). The CDR3 runs 17 residues. The CDR3 reads CASSLYGTGDINQPQHF. In DNA, the CDR3 is TGTGCCAGCAGCTTGTACGGGACAGGGGACATCAATCAGCCCCAGCATTTT.

The chain recombines TRBV9 with TRBJ1-1; 8 bases fit TRBD1. Trimming took 0 bases from V and 5 from J; bases not matched to a gene: 6. The CDR3 is 15 amino acids. Germline V gives CDR1 SGDLS, CDR2 YYNGEE. This CDR3 is CASSVDRGEQTEAFF. DNA for the CDR3: TGTGCCAGCAGCGTAGACAGGGGGGAACAGACTGAAGCTTTCTTT.

This sequence joins TRBV13 and TRBJ1-6; possible D gene TRBD1, 6 bases. CDR1 is PRHDT and CDR2 is FYEKMQ in the germline V gene (reference sequence). This CDR3 contains 15 residues. The V end was cut by 5 bases, the J end by 10 bases, with 18 bases between. CDR3 region: CASSIQGAVGSPLHF. DNA of the CDR3: TGTGCCAGCAGCATACAGGGTGCCGTAGGCTCACCCCTCCACTTT. The full variable domain, completed using reference TRBV13 and TRBJ1-6, is AAGVIQSPRHLIKEKRETATLKCYPIPRHDTVYWYQQGPGQDPQFLISFYEKMQSDKGSIPDRFSAQQFSDYHSELNMSSLELGDSALYFCASSIQGAVGSPLHFGNGTRLTVT.

J is TRBJ2-1 and V is TRBV4-3, with 13 bases aligning to TRBD2. The germline V gene encodes CDR1 LGHNA and CDR2 YSLEER. V lost 2 bases, J lost 7 bases, and 14 bases stayed unmatched. The CDR3 extends over 19 amino acids. The CDR3 nucleotides read TGCGCCAGCAGCCAAACTTTATCTTCACTAGCGGGAGGGCCAAATGAGCAGTTCTTC. It encodes CASSQTLSSLAGGPNEQFF.